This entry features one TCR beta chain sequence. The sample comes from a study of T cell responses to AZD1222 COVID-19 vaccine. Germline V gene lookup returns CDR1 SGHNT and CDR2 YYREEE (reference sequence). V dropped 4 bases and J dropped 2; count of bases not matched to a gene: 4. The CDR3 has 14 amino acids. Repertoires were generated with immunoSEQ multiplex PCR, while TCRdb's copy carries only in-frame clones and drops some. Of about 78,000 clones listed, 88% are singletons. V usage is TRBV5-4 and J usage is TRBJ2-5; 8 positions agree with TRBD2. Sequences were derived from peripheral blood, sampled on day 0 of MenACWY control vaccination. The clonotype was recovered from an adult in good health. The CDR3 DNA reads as TGTGCCAGCAGCCGGGAGGGGCGACAAGAGACCCAGTACTTC. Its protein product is CASSREGRQETQYF. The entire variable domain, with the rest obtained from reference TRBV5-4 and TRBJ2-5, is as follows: ETGVTQSPTHLIKTRGQQVTLRCSSQSGHNTVSWYQQALGQGPQFIFQYYREEENGRGNFPPRFSGLQFPNYSSELNVNALELDDSALYLCASSREGRQETQYFGPGTRLLVL.